The sample holds a few counts of the clone carrying this TCR beta chain. Its antigen is undetermined. Via MiXCR, TCRdb re-called the 5' RACE reads, giving one row per CDR3 protein. The table shows around 300,000 distinct CDR3 sequences, with roughly 14% occurring only once. CDR1 and CDR2 (germline): SGHRS, YFSETQ. This CDR3 is 16 amino acids long. Trimming stripped 0 bases from V and 1 base from J, with 13 bases between. The source of the sample is a study of CD8 T cells in ankylosing spondylitis. Whole-study results and caveats: Relatively scarce in peripheral blood, disease-linked clones were CD8+. Clones tied to disease were said to be significantly enriched in matched ankylosing spondylitis synovial fluid. About eight highly homologous variants made up a TCR beta motif that seemed to typify ankylosing spondylitis blood.

V is TRBV5-1 and J is TRBJ2-5; D may be TRBD1 (6 bases). Material for sequencing was blood, either unsorted or a sorted T cell fraction (not recorded which). The sequence was obtained from a male donor with ankylosing spondylitis or in good health (not recorded which). CDR3 DNA: TGCGCCAGCAGCTTGGACAGGGCGGTAGGCCAAGAGACCCAGTACTTC. Translating it yields CASSLDRAVGQETQYF.